These T cell receptor beta chains were read from a single sample in a study of regulatory T cells in long-lasting Graves disease. TCRdb reprocessed the multiplex PCR reads with MiXCR, giving one entry per CDR3 protein. The table includes around 250,000 distinct CDR3 sequences, 18% detected once. These data were likewise used in another study, on T cells in Graves' hyperthyroidism and ophthalmopathy.

Sequencing used peripheral blood mononuclear cells (PBMCs), obtained at new diagnosis, from a patient treated with antithyroid drugs. Every receptor here comes from a woman aged 25 to 39 with Graves disease. CDR3s include the opening cysteine and the closing phenylalanine or tryptophan. A D gene is named only where the DNA matches it firmly. Some rows have no size entry. The others give once, few or many, or a class for an expanded clone.

CASRFETDYEQYF,TGCGCCAGCAGATTTGAGACTGACTACGAGCAGTACTTC,TRBV5-1,TRBJ2-7,-,many
CASTPPGGARAFF,TGTGCCAGCACCCCACCTGGGGGGGCGCGGGCTTTCTTT,TRBV9,TRBJ1-1,-,many
CASRVGAGETQYF,TGTGCCAGCAGGGTAGGGGCCGGGGAGACCCAGTACTTC,TRBV6-1,TRBJ2-5,-,-
CASSQETAEDTIYF,TGTGCCAGCAGCCAAGAAACCGCGGAAGACACCATATATTTT,TRBV3-1,TRBJ1-3,-,many
CASSQGRGGARSNEQFF,TGTGCCAGCAGCCAAGGGCGCGGGGGGGCCCGTTCTAATGAGCAGTTCTTC,TRBV11-2,TRBJ2-1,TRBD2,many
CASSPGQVWPSGGYTF,TGCGCCAGCAGCCCCGGACAGGTCTGGCCCTCTGGTGGCTACACCTTC,TRBV4-1,TRBJ1-2,TRBD1,-
CASSLWGKDEQYF,TGTGCCAGCAGCTTGTGGGGCAAGGACGAGCAGTACTTC,TRBV5-5,TRBJ2-7,-,few
CASSYALQGKGEKLFF,TGTGCCAGCAGTTACGCGCTTCAGGGGAAAGGTGAAAAACTGTTTTTT,TRBV6-1,TRBJ1-4,-,many
CASSADGGFNEKLFF,TGTGCCAGCAGCGCCGACGGGGGCTTTAATGAAAAACTGTTTTTT,TRBV7-9,TRBJ1-4,-,many
CASKREGGSPLHF,TGTGCCAGTAAAAGAGAAGGCGGTTCACCCCTCCACTTT,TRBV12-3/TRBV12-4,TRBJ1-6,-,many
CASSLVRETQYF,TGTGCCAGCAGCTTAGTCAGGGAGACCCAGTACTTC,TRBV7-2,TRBJ2-5,-,many
CASRGGGLNYGYTF,TGTGCCAGCAGAGGGGGGGGACTTAACTATGGCTACACCTTC,TRBV6-1,TRBJ1-2,-,-
CASSLVQLSTGELFF,TGTGCCAGCAGCTTAGTTCAATTGTCCACCGGGGAGCTGTTTTTT,TRBV11-2,TRBJ2-2,-,once
CASSLAGTEANYGYTF,TGTGCCAGCAGCTTAGCTGGAACGGAAGCTAACTATGGCTACACCTTC,TRBV7-9,TRBJ1-2,-,many
CASSPERGGALNEQFF,TGTGCCAGCAGCCCCGAAAGAGGGGGGGCACTCAATGAGCAGTTCTTC,TRBV7-8,TRBJ2-1,-,few
CASAEGQGGYGYTF,TGTGCCAGCGCCGAAGGTCAAGGGGGATATGGCTACACCTTC,TRBV18,TRBJ1-2,-,many
CASSSDASTNEKLFF,TGTGCCAGCAGTTCGGACGCGTCAACTAATGAAAAACTGTTTTTT,TRBV27,TRBJ1-4,-,many
CASSFRLAGRSGELFF,TGTGCCAGCAGTTTTCGGCTAGCGGGGAGGTCCGGGGAGCTGTTTTTT,TRBV27,TRBJ2-2,TRBD2,many
CASSPLAGGLGEQFF,TGTGCCAGCAGCCCCCTAGCGGGGGGGCTTGGTGAGCAGTTCTTC,TRBV11-2,TRBJ2-1,TRBD2,-